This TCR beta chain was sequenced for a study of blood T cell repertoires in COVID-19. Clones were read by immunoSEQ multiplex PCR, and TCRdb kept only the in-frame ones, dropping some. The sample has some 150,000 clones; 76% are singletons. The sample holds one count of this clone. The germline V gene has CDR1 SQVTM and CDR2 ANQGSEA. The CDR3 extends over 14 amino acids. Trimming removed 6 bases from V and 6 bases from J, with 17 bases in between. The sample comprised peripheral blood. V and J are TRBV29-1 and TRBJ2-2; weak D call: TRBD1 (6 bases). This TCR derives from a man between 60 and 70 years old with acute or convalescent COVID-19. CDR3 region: CSVDKTGMAGELFF. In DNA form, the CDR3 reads TGCAGCGTGGATAAAACAGGGATGGCCGGGGAGCTGTTTTTT.